Listed below are T cell receptor beta chains from one sample, sequenced in a study of T cells in tuberculosis. The data were produced by immunoSEQ multiplex PCR, yet TCRdb's version contains in-frame clones alone and is incomplete. The sample lists around 26,000 clones, 90% to 95% occurring once. Sequencing was done on a sample of PBMCs. The source is a donor aged 10-30 years with latent tuberculosis or without tuberculosis infection. Some clones in this sample may be carry-over from other donors' samples. Each CDR3 is given with its conserved first and last residue. The order of the fields is clone size, J gene, V gene, D gene, CDR3 DNA, CDR3 protein. The D gene is left open where the match is weak. For some rows the clone size is stated as once, few or many, or as a class when expanded; others skip it.

once	TRBJ2-2	TRBV19	TRBD2	TGTGCCAGTAGTATAGTAGCGGGAGGGGAGCTGTTTTTT	CASSIVAGGELFF
NA	TRBJ2-1	TRBV21-1	NA	TGTGCCAGCACCAGGGGGACAGGGGCGAGTGAGCAGTTCTTC	CASTRGTGASEQFF
NA	TRBJ2-3	TRBV7-3	TRBD2	TGTGCCAGCAGCTTTCCGAACCCGGGACTAGCGGGAGGAGATACGCAGTATTTT	CASSFPNPGLAGGDTQYF
NA	TRBJ1-2	TRBV12-5	TRBD1	TGTGCTAGTGGTACCTCAGGGGGCTGGGGCTACACCTTC	CASGTSGGWGYTF
NA	TRBJ1-2	TRBV6-4	NA	TGTGCCACTGCCCTAGAATACGGACACGGCCAGGGCTACACCTTC	CATALEYGHGQGYTF
NA	TRBJ2-2	TRBV14	NA	TGTGCCAGCAGCCAAGTTTTGCTAAAGAACACCGGGGAGCTGTTTTTT	CASSQVLLKNTGELFF
NA	TRBJ2-7	TRBV9	TRBD2	TGTGCCAGCAGCGAAAAGAGCAGCGGGGTGAATCCCTACGAGCAGTACTTC	CASSEKSSGVNPYEQYF
NA	TRBJ1-1	TRBV7-9	TRBD1	TGTGCCAGCAGTTCAGATTCCCGGGACAGGGACGACACTGAAGCTTTCTTT	CASSSDSRDRDDTEAFF
NA	TRBJ2-3	TRBV29-1	NA	TGCAGCGTTGTGGGGGGGCGGGGCTCAACAGATACGCAGTATTTT	CSVVGGRGSTDTQYF
NA	TRBJ2-4	TRBV19	TRBD1	TGTGCCAGTAGTTCCGACAGGGCGGAGGACATTCAGTACTTC	CASSSDRAEDIQYF
medium-sized	TRBJ2-2	TRBV4-3	TRBD2	TGCGCCAGCAGCCAAGATGGGCTAGCGGGAGGGCCGGGTGGCACCGGGGAGCTGTTTTTT	CASSQDGLAGGPGGTGELFF
NA	TRBJ1-5	TRBV5-6	TRBD1	TGTGCCAGCAGCTTGAGGACAGGGGATGACAATCAGCCCCAGCATTTT	CASSLRTGDDNQPQHF
NA	TRBJ1-2	TRBV4-1	NA	TGCGCCAGCAGCCAAGCGGGAAATCAATACGGCTACACCTTC	CASSQAGNQYGYTF
NA	TRBJ2-7	TRBV6-5	NA	TGTGCCAGCAGTTACTCACGGACAGCCTACGAGCAGTACTTC	CASSYSRTAYEQYF
once	TRBJ1-5	TRBV6-1	NA	TGTGCCAGCACTATACGTCAGCCCCAGCATTTT	CASTIRQPQHF
NA	TRBJ2-1	TRBV4-1	NA	TGCGCCAGCAGCCAAGGCCCGGGGGATGAGCAGTTCTTC	CASSQGPGDEQFF
NA	TRBJ1-2	TRBV6-5	NA	TGTGCCAGCACGGGACTTAGGGGAGGAGGCTACACCTTC	CASTGLRGGGYTF
once	TRBJ1-2	TRBV6-1	TRBD1	TGTGCCAGCAGGGGGACAGGGGGAGGCGGCTACACCTTC	CASRGTGGGGYTF
NA	TRBJ2-3	TRBV7-9	TRBD2	TGTGCCAGCAGCTTGGTTACAGCGGGGGCAGATACGCAGTATTTT	CASSLVTAGADTQYF
NA	TRBJ2-7	TRBV9	TRBD2	TGTGCCAGCAACCAATTCGGGGGGATCGCCTACGAGCAGTACTTC	CASNQFGGIAYEQYF
NA	TRBJ1-1	TRBV7-8	TRBD1	TGTGCCAGCAGCTTACGAGGGACAGGGGCAACGCGGGACACTGAAGCTTTCTTT	CASSLRGTGATRDTEAFF
once	TRBJ2-7	TRBV2	NA	TGTGCCAGCAGACGCTTGACAGTCCCCCGCTACGAGCAGTACTTC	CASRRLTVPRYEQYF
NA	TRBJ2-7	TRBV15	TRBD2	TGTGCCACCAGCAGAGACCTAATACTAGCGGGAGGGCCCTACGAGCAGTACTTC	CATSRDLILAGGPYEQYF
NA	TRBJ2-7	TRBV10-3	NA	TGTGCCATCACTCCGGGACACAACTCCTACGAGCAGTACTTC	CAITPGHNSYEQYF
once	TRBJ1-6	TRBV6-5	TRBD1	TGTGCCAGCAGTTACCCTCGACAGGGGCGTAATTCACCCCTCCACTTT	CASSYPRQGRNSPLHF
NA	TRBJ2-7	TRBV4-3	NA	TGCGCCAGCAGCCAAATCGCCGGACAGCTCTCCTACGAGCAGTACTTC	CASSQIAGQLSYEQYF
NA	TRBJ2-3	TRBV4-1	TRBD2	TGCGCCAGCAGCCAAGATGCCGGACTAGCGGTCACAGATACGCAGTATTTT	CASSQDAGLAVTDTQYF
NA	TRBJ1-2	TRBV27	TRBD1	TGTGCCAGCAGCCTCCGGGACAGGGGAAATTTTAACTATGGCTACACCTTC	CASSLRDRGNFNYGYTF
NA	TRBJ2-3	TRBV4-1	TRBD2	TGCGCCAGCAGCCAAGGCACTAGCGGGGTCACAGATACGCAGTATTTT	CASSQGTSGVTDTQYF
NA	TRBJ1-1	TRBV29-1	NA	TGCAGCATGGTCGGAGGCAAATCTAATACTGAAGCTTTCTTT	CSMVGGKSNTEAFF
NA	TRBJ2-5	TRBV5-1	TRBD1	TGCGCCAGCAGCTTGGCTGGGACAGGGGGGGGCCAAGAGACCCAGTACTTC	CASSLAGTGGGQETQYF
NA	TRBJ2-5	TRBV5-5	NA	TGTGCCAGCAGCTTGTTTACCTCCGGTCAAGAGACCCAGTACTTC	CASSLFTSGQETQYF
NA	TRBJ2-1	TRBV7-2	NA	TGTGCAGGCGGAGCTAGAAATGAGCAGTTCTTC	CAGGARNEQFF
NA	TRBJ2-2	TRBV13	TRBD1	TGTGCCAGCAGCGCACAAGCCCGGGACAGGGACCCCAGCACCGGGGAGCTGTTTTTT	CASSAQARDRDPSTGELFF
NA	TRBJ2-2	TRBV25-1	NA	TGTGCCAGCAGTGACAGGTACACCGGGGAGCTGTTTTTT	CASSDRYTGELFF
once	TRBJ2-3	TRBV7-8	NA	TGTGCCAGCAGCTCCGACTCTCTTGGGACAGATACGCAGTATTTT	CASSSDSLGTDTQYF
once	TRBJ1-1	TRBV2	TRBD1	TGTGCCAGCAGCCTCCGCGGACAGGGGGCCGCTGAAGCTTTCTTT	CASSLRGQGAAEAFF
NA	TRBJ2-7	TRBV7-8	NA	TGTGCCAGCAGCCAAGGACAGTTCGAGCAGTACTTC	CASSQGQFEQYF
NA	TRBJ2-3	TRBV4-3	TRBD2	TGCGCCAGCAGCCAAGAAGCGGGAGGTCGGGTGTACGGGCATACGCAGTATTTT	CASSQEAGGRVYGHTQYF
NA	TRBJ2-1	TRBV6-5	TRBD1	TGTGCCAGCGGACCGGGACAGGGGTACAATGAGCAGTTCTTC	CASGPGQGYNEQFF
once	TRBJ2-2	TRBV10-1	NA	TGCGCCAGCAGTCGTCTTGACGGGAGCCCCACCGGGGAGCTGTTTTTT	CASSRLDGSPTGELFF
NA	TRBJ1-1	TRBV5-1	TRBD1	TGCGCCAGCAGCTCAGGACAGGACACTGAAGCTTTCTTT	CASSSGQDTEAFF
once	TRBJ2-1	TRBV11-3	TRBD2	TGTGCCAGCAGCCCGTGGCGGGGGGTACTCTACAATGAGCAGTTCTTC	CASSPWRGVLYNEQFF
NA	TRBJ2-7	TRBV27	TRBD1	TGTGCCAGCAGTTCGAGGACAGGCCTATACTCCTACGAGCAGTACTTC	CASSSRTGLYSYEQYF
NA	TRBJ1-1	TRBV7-9	TRBD1	TGTGCCAGCAGCTTAGGACAGGGGGGACCCACTGAAGCTTTCTTT	CASSLGQGGPTEAFF
NA	TRBJ1-2	TRBV9	NA	TGTGCCAGCAGCGTAGAGACGAGAGGGCCCTATGGCTACACCTTC	CASSVETRGPYGYTF
NA	TRBJ2-2	TRBV7-9	NA	TGTGCCAGCAGCACGACAGGGAACACCGGGGAGCTGTTTTTT	CASSTTGNTGELFF
NA	TRBJ1-2	TRBV27	TRBD1	TGTGCCAGCAGTTTAATCCCGGACAGGGGTTATGGCTACACCTTC	CASSLIPDRGYGYTF
NA	TRBJ2-1	TRBV6-1	TRBD2	TGTGCCAGCAGTGAAGACCTAGCGGGGGGGCCGACTGAGCAGTTCTTC	CASSEDLAGGPTEQFF
NA	TRBJ2-6	TRBV21-1	NA	TGTGCCAGCACCCCGAGAACGAGCAGGGGCTCTGGGGCCAACGTCCTGACTTTC	CASTPRTSRGSGANVLTF
NA	TRBJ2-3	TRBV19	NA	TGTGCCAGTAGTCGCAGGGTTGGAAGCACAGATACGCAGTATTTT	CASSRRVGSTDTQYF
NA	TRBJ2-7	TRBV6-1	NA	TGTGCCAGCAGTGTAGTAACCTACGAGCAGTACTTC	CASSVVTYEQYF
NA	TRBJ2-7	TRBV6-5	TRBD1	TGTGCCACAACCGGGACAGGTTCCTACGAGCAGTACTTC	CATTGTGSYEQYF
NA	TRBJ2-5	TRBV30	NA	TGTGCCTGGAGTGCCGGGACATTTGCGGTGGAGACCCAGTACTTC	CAWSAGTFAVETQYF
NA	TRBJ1-5	TRBV10-2	TRBD1	TGCGCCACCGTCGGGACAGGGGATCAGCCCCAGCATTTT	CATVGTGDQPQHF
NA	TRBJ1-1	TRBV28	NA	TGTGCCAGCAGTAGGGGAGGAGGAGGGAGAGTGGGTCCGGCTTTCTTT	CASSRGGGGRVGPAFF
NA	TRBJ2-1	TRBV27	TRBD1	TGTGCCAGCAGGCACAGGGGGCTAGGAACCTACAATGAGCAGTTCTTC	CASRHRGLGTYNEQFF